The 21 T cell receptor beta chains presented below share a single source sample, sequenced in a study of T cell responses to AZD1222 COVID-19 vaccine. Assay: immunoSEQ multiplex PCR; the TCRdb copy retains only in-frame clones and omits some. Among about 100,000 clones listed, more than 75% were seen once. Sequencing used peripheral blood, obtained on day 0 of MenACWY control vaccination. These receptors were collected from an adult in good health.

The V and J genes are TRBV4-1 and TRBJ2-5; D gene uncertain. The germline V gene encodes CDR1 MGHRA and CDR2 YSYEKL. The CDR3 runs to 13 residues. V dropped 5 bases and J dropped 5 bases, with 12 bases sitting between them. As DNA, the CDR3 is TGCGCCAGCAGCTGGGCGATTAGGGAGACCCAGTACTTC. It encodes CASSWAIRETQYF.

The CDR3 region is CASSIEGGGQPQHF. As DNA, the CDR3 is TGTGCCAGTAGTATAGAGGGGGGAGGGCAGCCCCAGCATTTT. J is TRBJ1-5 and V is TRBV19, with a weak D call TRBD1 (5 bases). The CDR3 is 14 amino acids. Germline-derived CDR1 and CDR2 are LNHDA and SQIVND (reference sequence). Between the trimmed V and J ends, which lost 0 bases and 7 bases, there was a span of 10 bases.

This clone is a singleton in its sample. The rearrangement uses TRBV21-1 and TRBJ1-2; TRBD1 is the table's D call and was not checked against the DNA. TRBV21-1 is given as a pseudogene. This CDR3 has 13 amino acids. CDR3 nucleotides: TGTGCCAGTCACAGGCACAGGGACTATGGCTACACCTTC. Its translation is CASHRHRDYGYTF.

CDR3 loop: CAWNKGGVQPQHF. The CDR3 nucleotides are TGTGCCTGGAACAAGGGGGGGGTTCAGCCCCAGCATTTT. V and J are TRBV30 and TRBJ1-5; D might be TRBD1 (6 bases). This CDR3 has 13 residues. The V gene's germline CDR1 is GTSNPN and CDR2 SVGIG (reference sequence). The germline V and J ends were trimmed by 4 bases and 6 bases, with 13 bases remaining between them.

V and J are TRBV29-1 and TRBJ1-1; D not resolved. The CDR3 covers 11 residues. Germline-derived CDR1 and CDR2 are SQVTM and ANQGSEA. Trimming took 5 bases from V and 4 from J, leaving 8 bases between them. The CDR3 nucleotides are TGCAGCGTTCAACGGGGCACTGAAGCTTTCTTT. Translated: CSVQRGTEAFF.

This chain links TRBV4-1 with TRBJ1-2; possibly TRBD1 for D (5 bases). The V gene's germline CDR1 is MGHRA and CDR2 YSYEKL. V was pared by 0 bases and J by 2 bases, with 7 bases between. CDR3 length: 14 amino acids. CDR3 sequence: CASSQDRGNYGYTF. CDR3 DNA: TGCGCCAGCAGCCAAGATCGGGGGAACTATGGCTACACCTTC.

The rearrangement links TRBV28 to TRBJ1-2; D ambiguous. CDR1 and CDR2 from the germline V gene are MDHEN and SYDVKM. There are 13 residues in the CDR3. V was shortened by 5 bases and J by 5 bases, with 12 bases between the two germline ends. The CDR3 region is CASSDAERYGYTF. The CDR3 bases are TGTGCCAGCAGTGACGCGGAGAGGTATGGCTACACCTTC.

The V call is TRBV7-2, the J call TRBJ1-1; D gene unclear. Germline CDR1 and CDR2: SGHTA and FQGNSA. Trimming removed 1 base from V and 1 base from J, with 22 bases in between. The CDR3 is 19 amino acids. Here the CDR3 DNA reads TGTGCCAGCAGCTTAGATCCTTTAGAGGGTTACGACGGGAACACTGAAGCTTTCTTT. Protein product: CASSLDPLEGYDGNTEAFF.

The rearrangement uses TRBV2 and TRBJ2-2; D unclear. V lost 8 bases, J lost 0 bases, and 10 bases lay in between. Germline V lookup: CDR1 SNHLY, CDR2 FYNNEI. The CDR3 consists of 14 residues. The CDR3 here is CASRLDANTGELFF. The CDR3 bases are TGTGCCAGCCGGTTAGACGCGAACACCGGGGAGCTGTTTTTT.

The CDR3 is CASSLSGGPYEQYF. CDR3 in DNA: TGTGCCAGCAGCTTATCAGGGGGGCCCTACGAGCAGTACTTC. This chain links TRBV7-8 with TRBJ2-7; possible D gene TRBD1, 7 bases. This CDR3 comprises 14 residues. The V and J ends lost 2 bases and 2 bases respectively, with 10 bases between them. Germline V gives CDR1 SGHVS, CDR2 FQNEAQ.

The chain couples TRBV12-3 or TRBV12-4 to TRBJ1-2, with D maybe TRBD1 (5 bases). There are 12 residues in the CDR3. The ends were cut back, 0 bases at V and 8 bases at J, with 7 bases in the middle. CDR3 in DNA: TGTGCCAGCAGTTTAGCGGGGCGCGGCTACACCTTC. This gives the protein CASSLAGRGYTF.

This sequence joins TRBV7-9 and TRBJ1-6, with no clear D. V lost 0 bases to trimming and J lost 4 bases, with 7 bases between them. This CDR3 comprises 15 residues. From germline, CDR1 is SEHNR and CDR2 FQNEAQ (reference sequence). CDR3 residues: CASSLALGYNSPLHF. For the CDR3, the DNA is TGTGCCAGCAGCTTAGCGTTGGGTTATAATTCACCCCTCCACTTT.

The chain has TRBV7-2 and TRBJ2-1; no firm D call. Trimming left V 1 base short and J 8 bases short, with 12 bases between. The CDR3 has 14 amino acids. CDR1 SGHTA and CDR2 FQGNSA come from the germline V gene. The DNA of the CDR3 is TGTGCCAGCAGCTTAGGGCTCGGGTTCGATGAGCAGTTCTTC. It is translated as CASSLGLGFDEQFF. Full variable domain (rest looked up from reference TRBV7-2 and TRBJ2-1): GAGVSQSPSNKVTEKGKDVELRCDPISGHTALYWYRQSLGQGLEFLIYFQGNSAPDKSGLPSDRFSAERTGGSVSTLTIQRTQQEDSAVYLCASSLGLGFDEQFFGPGTRLTVL.

The chain joins TRBV10-1 to TRBJ2-2, with no clear D. Germline V gene sequence: CDR1 WNHNN, CDR2 SYGVQD (reference sequence). The length of the CDR3 is 11 residues. V shed 10 bases and J shed 3 bases, with 6 bases lying between them. The CDR3 region is CATTYTGELFF. The CDR3 nucleotides read TGCGCCACCACATACACCGGGGAGCTGTTTTTT.

The DNA of the CDR3 is TGTGCCAGCAGTTTTTGGGGGGAGAACACTGAAGCTTTCTTT. It translates to CASSFWGENTEAFF. J is TRBJ1-1 and V is TRBV28, with D possibly TRBD1 on 5 matching bases. The ends were cut back, 3 bases at V and 1 base at J, with 9 bases in the middle. The CDR3 is 14 amino acids. Germline CDR1 and CDR2: MDHEN and SYDVKM.

The chain combines TRBV4-1 with TRBJ1-5; 8 positions agree with TRBD1. Trimming removed 0 bases from V and 6 bases from J; junction bases left unmatched: 1. CDR1 and CDR2 from the germline V gene are MGHRA and YSYEKL. The CDR3 totals 14 residues. CDR3 residues: CASSQDTGGQPQHF. The CDR3 nucleotides read TGCGCCAGCAGCCAAGACACAGGGGGTCAGCCCCAGCATTTT.

The chain uses TRBV11-2 and TRBJ1-5, with a possible D match to TRBD1 (5 bases). From germline, CDR1 is SGHAT and CDR2 FQNNGV. The CDR3 sequence is 15 residues long. Trimming removed 4 bases from V and 3 bases from J, with 13 bases in between. In DNA, the CDR3 is TGTGCCAGCAGCTCCGGAGGGGCAGTCAATCAGCCCCAGCATTTT. Its translation is CASSSGGAVNQPQHF. Combining the CDR3 with reference TRBV11-2 and TRBJ1-5 gives the whole variable domain EAGVAQSPRYKIIEKRQSVAFWCNPISGHATLYWYQQILGQGPKLLIQFQNNGVVDDSQLPKDRFSAERLKGVDSTLKIQPAKLEDSAVYLCASSSGGAVNQPQHFGDGTRLSIL.

This rearrangement joins TRBV19 to TRBJ1-2; no definite D call. Germline V gene sequence: CDR1 LNHDA, CDR2 SQIVND (reference sequence). V lost 1 base to trimming and J lost 8 bases, with 14 bases between them. This CDR3 comprises 14 residues. CDR3 residues: CASSIGEAGRGYTF. DNA of the CDR3: TGTGCCAGTAGTATAGGGGAAGCCGGGAGAGGCTACACCTTC.

V usage is TRBV2 and J usage is TRBJ1-5; D is undetermined. CDR1 and CDR2 (germline): SNHLY, FYNNEI. V lost 6 bases and J 5 bases, leaving 11 bases between the germline ends. CDR3 length: 13 residues. The chain's CDR3 is CASSGLSYQPQHF. As DNA, the CDR3 is TGTGCCAGCAGCGGCCTCAGTTATCAGCCCCAGCATTTT.

V is TRBV13 and J is TRBJ2-3; 10 bases line up with TRBD1. The trim removed 5 bases at V and 4 bases at J, leaving 6 bases unmatched. Looked up from germline, CDR1 is PRHDT and CDR2 is FYEKMQ (reference sequence). This CDR3 has 15 residues. CDR3 sequence reads: CASSPGQGFADTQYF. DNA of the CDR3: TGTGCCAGCAGCCCGGGACAGGGGTTCGCAGATACGCAGTATTTT.

CDR3 in DNA: TGTGCCAGTAGTACTGACGCCGGCACCGGGGAGCTGTTTTTT. Its protein is CASSTDAGTGELFF. The rearrangement links TRBV19 to TRBJ2-2; the D is unclear. Germline assignment: CDR1 LNHDA and CDR2 SQIVND (reference sequence). This CDR3 region has 14 residues. The germline V and J ends were trimmed by 4 bases and 4 bases, with 10 bases remaining between them.